The present T cell receptor (beta chain) was sequenced within a study of cytomegalovirus exposure and HLA in healthy donors. Notes on the study in general: It emerged from a later analysis that several of the most significant clusters appeared to be linked to common viral pathogens. Presence/absence analyses assumed roughly uniform sequencing depth across donors, which may not hold.

Researchers ran the PCR with 60 Vbeta and 13 Jbeta primers. As originally analysed: There were around 80 million unique TCR beta chains by a later count, and approximately 10 million of them were shared. TCRdb's table, derived via immunoSEQ multiplex PCR, lists solely in-frame clones and lacks some. The DNA gave D and trimming, while V, J and clone size come from that table. The table has approximately 220,000 clones, 80% to 90% seen once. This clone has only a few counts. Its matching antigen is unknown. V lost 0 bases to trimming and J lost 7 bases; unmatched junction nucleotides: 10. In germline, CDR1 is SQVTM, CDR2 ANQGSEA. This CDR3 region has 17 residues.

Sequenced sample: PBMCs. This receptor was obtained from a man younger than 40 in good health and CMV-seronegative. V is TRBV29-1 and J is TRBJ2-1; 12 nucleotides agree with TRBD2. CDR3 nucleotides: TGCAGCGTTGAAGAGCACCTAGCGGGGGGGCTCGGAAATGAGCAGTTCTTC. Translating it yields CSVEEHLAGGLGNEQFF.